The rows below give T cell receptor beta chains drawn from one sample of a study of beta chain features in type 1 diabetes. The method was immunoSEQ multiplex PCR; TCRdb's version includes in-frame clones alone and lacks a portion of them. The sample contains about 620,000 clones, around 15% of which appear only once. Sequencing used naive CD4+ T cells from blood. All receptors derive from a man aged 18 to 30 in good health. CDR3s include the opening cysteine and the closing phenylalanine or tryptophan. A D gene is named only where the DNA matches it firmly. A row's size may be missing; if present it is once, few, many or a size class.

V: TRBV21-1; J: TRBJ2-7; D: -; size: -; DNA: TGTGCCAGCAGCATAAAGCCCAGCGACAGGGAGCCCTACGAGCAGTACTTC; CDR3: CASSIKPSDREPYEQYF
V: TRBV5-1; J: TRBJ2-7; D: -; size: -; DNA: TGCGCCAGCAGCTTGGAAGGGAGCTACGAGCAGTACTTC; CDR3: CASSLEGSYEQYF
V: TRBV9; J: TRBJ2-5; D: -; size: -; DNA: TGTGCCAGCAGCGCAGGCCAAGAGACCCAGTACTTC; CDR3: CASSAGQETQYF
V: TRBV6-5; J: TRBJ2-4; D: -; size: -; DNA: TGTGCCAGCAGTTACTCCAGGGGTAAAAACATTCAGTACTTC; CDR3: CASSYSRGKNIQYF
V: TRBV7-2; J: TRBJ2-2; D: -; size: few; DNA: TGTGCCAGCAGCTTATTTGGGGAGCTGTTTTTT; CDR3: CASSLFGELFF
V: TRBV4-2; J: TRBJ2-1; D: -; size: few; DNA: TGTGCCAGCAGCCCCACCCGGATTATCTCCTACAATGAGCAGTTCTTC; CDR3: CASSPTRIISYNEQFF
V: TRBV29-1; J: TRBJ1-2; D: -; size: -; DNA: TGCAGCGCGGCAGGGATGGATGGCTACACCTTC; CDR3: CSAAGMDGYTF
V: TRBV5-1; J: TRBJ2-2; D: TRBD1; size: -; DNA: TGCGCCAGCAGCTTGGGTGGGACAGCGAACACCGGGGAGCTGTTTTTT; CDR3: CASSLGGTANTGELFF
V: TRBV7-2; J: TRBJ2-2; D: -; size: -; DNA: TGTGCCAGCAGCCCCCCCTCCCGGGCCGGGGAGCTGTTTTTT; CDR3: CASSPPSRAGELFF
V: TRBV7-2; J: TRBJ1-3; D: TRBD1; size: -; DNA: TGTGCCAGCAGCTTAGTCAGGGGGAGCTCTGGAAACACCATATATTTT; CDR3: CASSLVRGSSGNTIYF
V: TRBV4-3; J: TRBJ1-1; D: TRBD1; size: few; DNA: TGCGCCAGCAGCCAATTCGACAGGGACTACACTGAAGCTTTCTTT; CDR3: CASSQFDRDYTEAFF
V: TRBV18; J: TRBJ1-4; D: -; size: few; DNA: TGTGCCAGCTCAGGGAGGGACCGGTTGGATGAAAAACTGTTTTTT; CDR3: CASSGRDRLDEKLFF
V: TRBV7-7; J: TRBJ2-1; D: -; size: -; DNA: TGTGCCAGCAGCTTGTTAGGGGTACCCTACAATGAGCAGTTCTTC; CDR3: CASSLLGVPYNEQFF
V: TRBV13; J: TRBJ1-6; D: TRBD1; size: -; DNA: TGTGCCAGCAGCCCCTGGAGTGGCAGGGGGCCTCCCCCCCTCCACTTT; CDR3: CASSPWSGRGPPPLHF
V: TRBV29-1; J: TRBJ2-7; D: -; size: few; DNA: TGCAGCGTTGCGTTTTGGGGCGGAACCTACGAGCAGTACTTC; CDR3: CSVAFWGGTYEQYF
V: TRBV28; J: TRBJ2-5; D: -; size: -; DNA: TGTGCCAGCAGTTTACCTGCAGGGTGGCCCCAAGAGACCCAGTACTTC; CDR3: CASSLPAGWPQETQYF
V: TRBV6-5; J: TRBJ1-6; D: -; size: -; DNA: TGTGCCAGCAGTTACTCGCGCAGAACCTATAATTCACCCCTCCACTTT; CDR3: CASSYSRRTYNSPLHF
V: TRBV14; J: TRBJ2-4; D: -; size: -; DNA: TGTGCCAGCAGCCATCCAGGGACGGTTAACATTCAGCACTTC; CDR3: CASSHPGTVNIQHF